The present T cell receptor beta chain was sequenced within a study of control samples from healthy donors and cancer patients. Clones were sequenced by immunoSEQ multiplex PCR, and TCRdb holds only the in-frame ones, with some missing. The sample records fewer than 110,000 clones, 85% to 90% being singletons. The CDR3 has 12 amino acids. Germline CDR1 and CDR2: GTSNPN and SVGIG (reference sequence). Trimming cost V 2 bases and J 14 bases, with 13 bases left between them. Specimen: PBMCs. This TCR was sampled from a man in his sixties with lung cancer. V gene TRBV30 combines with J gene TRBJ1-6; D unclear. CDR3 amino acids: CAWSSSTGSLHF. The DNA of the CDR3 is TGTGCCTGGAGTTCCTCCACGGGGTCCCTCCACTTT. The entire variable domain, with the rest obtained from reference TRBV30 and TRBJ1-6, is as follows: SQTIHQWPATLVQPVGSPLSLECTVEGTSNPNLYWYRQAAGRGLQLLFYSVGIGQISSEVPQNLSASRPQDRQFILSSKKLLLSDSGFYLCAWSSSTGSLHFGNGTRLTVT.